The 32 T cell receptor beta chains reported below all come from one sample, sequenced in a study of blood T cell repertoires in COVID-19. TCRdb's table, derived via immunoSEQ multiplex PCR, lists solely in-frame clones and lacks some. The table has 45,000 to 55,000 clones, 70% to 90% seen once; the top ten hold approximately 13%. What was sequenced was peripheral blood. Receptors were obtained from a man older than 75 with acute or convalescent COVID-19.

V gene TRBV27 combines with J gene TRBJ1-2, with 8 bases fitting TRBD1. This CDR3 has 15 amino acids. The junction had 7 bases not matched to a gene; V was cut back by 3 bases and J by 4 bases. Looked up from germline, CDR1 is MNHEY and CDR2 is SMNVEV (reference sequence). The CDR3 reads CASSFTPGQVYGYTF. In DNA, the CDR3 is TGTGCCAGCAGTTTTACTCCGGGACAGGTCTATGGCTACACCTTC.

This rearrangement joins TRBV30 to TRBJ2-7; weak D call: TRBD2 (5 bases). The V end was cut by 3 bases, the J end by 7 bases, with 13 bases between. CDR1 GTSNPN and CDR2 SVGIG come from the germline V gene (reference sequence). The CDR3 length is 12 residues. This chain's CDR3 is CAWSELRREQYF. CDR3 nucleotides: TGTGCCTGGAGCGAGCTCCGGAGGGAGCAGTACTTC.

This clone was counted between two and nine times. The CDR3 spells CASSRTLASGANVLTF. Here the CDR3 DNA reads TGTGCCAGTAGTAGGACACTGGCTTCTGGGGCCAACGTCCTGACTTTC. V gene TRBV19 combines with J gene TRBJ2-6, with D possibly TRBD1 on 5 matching bases. This CDR3 spans 16 amino acids. Germline V CDR1 and CDR2: LNHDA, SQIVND (reference sequence). Between the trimmed V and J ends, which lost 4 bases and 1 base, there was a span of 11 bases.

As DNA, the CDR3 is TGTGCCAGCAGCCTTTCCGGGACAGCCTACGAGCAGTACTTC. Translating gives CASSLSGTAYEQYF. This chain joins TRBV4-2 and TRBJ2-7; 7 bases line up with TRBD1. Germline V CDR1 and CDR2: LGHNA, YNFKEQ. Losses at the gene ends were 4 bases for V and 2 bases for J; bases not matched to a gene: 5. CDR3 length: 14 amino acids.

The CDR3 DNA reads as TGTGCCAGCTCACCGACAGGGGGAATCTATGGCTACACCTTC. It translates to CASSPTGGIYGYTF. This chain joins TRBV18 and TRBJ1-2; 9 bases are a match to TRBD1. The V segment lost 3 bases and the J segment 4 bases; nucleotides outside the gene matches: 3. The germline V gene has CDR1 KGHSH and CDR2 LQKENI. This CDR3 spans 14 amino acids.

This chain uses TRBV7-9 with TRBJ2-7; TRBD1 might be the D (6 bases). The CDR3 totals 13 residues. The germline V gene encodes CDR1 SEHNR and CDR2 FQNEAQ (reference sequence). Trimming shortened V by 7 bases and J by 2 bases, and 12 bases separated the two germline ends. The CDR3 region has the DNA TGTGCCAGCACCCAGGGGCAAACCTACGAGCAGTACTTC. Its translation is CASTQGQTYEQYF.

V and J are TRBV12-3 or TRBV12-4 and TRBJ2-7; D is unclear. Trimming left V 6 bases short and J 2 bases short, with 5 bases between. This CDR3 comprises 11 residues. Here the CDR3 DNA reads TGTGCCAGCAGGGGCCCCTACGAGCAGTACTTC. It yields the protein CASRGPYEQYF.

The rearrangement uses TRBV6-5 and TRBJ1-2, with 11 positions matching TRBD1. The CDR3 sequence is 14 residues long. Trimming at V came to 7 bases and at J to 7 bases, leaving 8 bases not matched to a gene. Germline V CDR1 and CDR2: MNHEY, SVGAGI. CDR3 nucleotides: TGTGCCAGCACTCAAGGACAGGGGGCGCGTGGCTACACCTTC. Translated: CASTQGQGARGYTF.

On this clone itself: This CDR3 is also generated by other DNA sequences in the sample. This sequence joins TRBV12-3 or TRBV12-4 and TRBJ1-1; D is unclear. The CDR3 contains 13 residues. V lost 1 base and J 1 base, leaving 4 bases between the germline ends. CDR3 sequence (DNA): TGTGCCAGCAGTTTAGGAGGGAACACTGAAGCTTTCTTT. Translation gives CASSLGGNTEAFF.

This chain connects TRBV11-1 to TRBJ2-1; 8 nucleotides align to TRBD1. The CDR3 has 14 residues. Germline-derived CDR1 and CDR2 are SGHAT and FQDESV (reference sequence). Trimming removed 5 bases from V and 4 bases from J; junction bases left unmatched: 4. In nucleotides, the CDR3 is TGTGCCAGCAGCCTAGGGACAGGATACAATGAGCAGTTCTTC. It translates to CASSLGTGYNEQFF.

The chain joins TRBV5-1 to TRBJ2-5; TRBD1 matches at 9 bases. The CDR3 has 12 amino acids. V dropped 7 bases and J dropped 5; count of bases not matched to a gene: 3. Germline values: CDR1 SGHRS, CDR2 YFSETQ. For the CDR3, the DNA is TGCGCCAGCGGGACAGGGTCGGAGACCCAGTACTTC. This translates into CASGTGSETQYF.

The V call is TRBV19, the J call TRBJ2-3, with 11 bases that match TRBD2. This CDR3 comprises 16 residues. The germline CDR1 and CDR2 sequences are LNHDA and SQIVND (reference sequence). Trimming took 8 bases from V and 3 from J; bases not matched to a gene: 10. CDR3 sequence: CASSPSGGWGTDTQYF. The CDR3 DNA reads as TGTGCCAGTTCCCCTAGCGGGGGGTGGGGGACAGATACGCAGTATTTT.

The rearrangement uses TRBV19 and TRBJ1-4; D perhaps matches TRBD1 (5 bases). Per germline, CDR1 LNHDA and CDR2 SQIVND (reference sequence). V shed 3 bases and J shed 8 bases, with 10 bases lying between them. The CDR3 contains 13 residues. As DNA, the CDR3 is TGTGCCAGTAGTATTCGGCAGGGCGAAAAACTGTTTTTT. Translation gives CASSIRQGEKLFF.

V and J are TRBV2 and TRBJ2-1; possible D gene TRBD1, 6 bases. The CDR3 runs to 12 residues. Germline CDR1 and CDR2: SNHLY and FYNNEI. The V end was cut by 3 bases, the J end by 8 bases, with 8 bases between. In DNA form, the CDR3 reads TGTGCCAGCAGTGACCAGGGGCATGAGCAGTTCTTC. It codes for CASSDQGHEQFF.

This sequence joins TRBV15 and TRBJ1-3; TRBD1 might be the D (6 bases). V lost 5 bases to trimming and J lost 3 bases, with 14 bases between them. The CDR3 is made up of 15 amino acids. Germline CDR1 is LNHNV and CDR2 is YYDKDF (reference sequence). CDR3 DNA sequence: TGTGCCACCAGCCCTCGTCCAGGGGTTGGAAACACCATATATTTT. Translating gives CATSPRPGVGNTIYF.

This chain links TRBV3-1 (or the pseudogene TRBV3-2) with TRBJ1-5; no clear D gene. The germline V gene encodes CDR1 LGHDT and CDR2 YNNKEL (reference sequence). The V and J ends lost 0 bases and 3 bases respectively, with 3 bases between them. The length of the CDR3 is 13 residues. The CDR3 protein is CASSQDLNQPQHF. CDR3 bases: TGTGCCAGCAGCCAAGACCTCAATCAGCCCCAGCATTTT.

Concerning this clone: One junction end disagrees with the germline gene, perhaps due to a read error. The chain couples TRBV28 to TRBJ2-7, with 10 bases that match TRBD1. CDR1 and CDR2 (germline): MDHEN, SYDVKM. The CDR3 contains 14 residues. CDR3 amino acids: CATFDRGPSSEQYF. The CDR3 nucleotides are TGTGCCACTTTCGACAGGGGGCCTTCCTCCGAGCAGTACTTC.

This clone was found once. The chain is built from TRBV18 and TRBJ2-7; TRBD1 matches at 11 bases. Germline CDR1 is KGHSH and CDR2 is LQKENI. V trimming: 3 bases; J trimming: 6 bases; junction bases outside the gene matches: 7. The CDR3 has 15 amino acids. CDR3 region: CASSPPGQGGFEQYF. CDR3 bases: TGTGCCAGCTCACCCCCGGGACAGGGGGGATTCGAGCAGTACTTC.

The CDR3 DNA reads as TGTGCCAGCAGTCCCGGCCGAGGAGAGACCCAGTACTTC. As protein: CASSPGRGETQYF. V usage is TRBV3-1 (or the pseudogene TRBV3-2) and J usage is TRBJ2-5; no clear D. Germline assignment: CDR1 LGHDT and CDR2 YNNKEL (reference sequence). V was shortened by 6 bases and J by 4 bases, with 12 bases between the two germline ends. The CDR3 has 13 residues.

The rearrangement joins TRBV3-1 (or the pseudogene TRBV3-2) to TRBJ2-6, with D tentatively TRBD1 (6 bases). CDR1 is LGHDT and CDR2 is YNNKEL in the germline V gene (reference sequence). Trimming took 6 bases from V and 0 from J, leaving 9 bases between them. The CDR3 consists of 15 residues. CDR3 amino acids: CASRQGNSGANVLTF. CDR3 nucleotides: TGTGCCAGCAGGCAGGGGAACTCTGGGGCCAACGTCCTGACTTTC.

The chain combines TRBV27 with TRBJ1-5, with D possibly being TRBD1 (5 bases). This CDR3 comprises 16 residues. CDR1 is MNHEY and CDR2 is SMNVEV in the germline V gene (reference sequence). Trimming took off 5 bases at V and 4 bases at J, with 18 bases between the two ends. The CDR3 loop reads CASSPSTALWNQPQHF. In DNA form, the CDR3 reads TGTGCCAGCAGTCCATCGACAGCACTATGGAATCAGCCCCAGCATTTT.

The V gene is TRBV7-2, the J gene TRBJ1-2; 8 bases are a match to TRBD1. The CDR3 has 14 residues. Germline V CDR1 and CDR2: SGHTA, FQGNSA. J lost 3 bases, V lost 0 bases, and 0 bases had no gene match. CDR3 DNA sequence: TGTGCCAGCAGCTTAGCGACAGGGGACTATGGCTACACCTTC. This gives the protein CASSLATGDYGYTF.

This chain connects TRBV5-5 to TRBJ2-3; D is possibly TRBD2 (6 bases). Per the germline V gene, CDR1 is SGHKS and CDR2 is YYEKEE (reference sequence). This CDR3 is 15 amino acids long. Trimming pared 1 base from V and 2 bases from J, leaving 11 bases between. The CDR3 sequence is CASSLRGASTDTQYF. The CDR3 DNA is TGTGCCAGCAGCTTGCGCGGGGCCTCCACAGATACGCAGTATTTT.

In this sample, this clone turned up once. V gene TRBV5-1 combines with J gene TRBJ2-3, with unresolved D. The germline gives CDR1 SGHRS, CDR2 YFSETQ. The V end lost 9 bases, the J end lost 1 base, and 12 bases lay between the germline ends. This CDR3 has 13 amino acids. The CDR3 loop is CATAKLGTDTQYF. CDR3 DNA: TGCGCCACTGCGAAGCTAGGCACAGATACGCAGTATTTT.

CDR3 residues: CASSSQGNSNQPQHF. CDR3 sequence (DNA): TGTGCCAGCAGCTCACAGGGGAATAGCAATCAGCCCCAGCATTTT. This chain connects TRBV5-5 to TRBJ1-5, with 7 nucleotides matching TRBD1. With V trimmed by 3 bases and J by 0 bases, 3 bases remained unmatched. CDR3 length: 15 residues. Germline values: CDR1 SGHKS, CDR2 YYEKEE (reference sequence).

The chain uses TRBV4-2 and TRBJ1-2, with TRBD1 as a possible D gene (6 bases). Per germline, CDR1 LGHNA and CDR2 YNFKEQ. The CDR3 is 18 amino acids. V was cut by 0 bases and J by 4 bases, with 21 bases left in between. CDR3 nucleotide sequence: TGTGCCAGCAGCCAAGATATAACAGCCCAAGGGGGGGCCTATGGCTACACCTTC. This sequence encodes CASSQDITAQGGAYGYTF.

The rearrangement links TRBV10-3 to TRBJ1-4, with D uncertain. Trimming pared 10 bases from V and 5 bases from J, leaving 17 bases between. Per the germline V gene, CDR1 is ENHRY and CDR2 is SYGVKD. The length of the CDR3 is 14 residues. The CDR3 sequence: CATTTGERNEKLFF. In DNA form, the CDR3 reads TGTGCCACGACAACGGGAGAAAGGAATGAAAAACTGTTTTTT.

The chain couples TRBV10-3 to TRBJ2-5, with 7 nucleotides matching TRBD1. Trimming took 6 bases from V and 3 from J; bases not matched to a gene: 7. Germline lookup yields CDR1 ENHRY and CDR2 SYGVKD. The CDR3 loop spans 14 amino acids. This CDR3 is CAISQAGTEETQYF. CDR3 nucleotides: TGTGCCATCAGCCAAGCCGGGACAGAAGAGACCCAGTACTTC.

This chain uses TRBV5-1 with TRBJ2-2; TRBD2 matches at 11 bases. Trimming cost V 1 base and J 6 bases; bases outside gene matches: 2. The length of the CDR3 is 15 residues. CDR1 is SGHRS and CDR2 is YFSETQ in the germline V gene. The CDR3 bases are TGCGCCAGCAGCTTGAATAGCGGGGGGGCCGGGGAGCTGTTTTTT. The encoded protein is CASSLNSGGAGELFF.

The chain links TRBV10-1 to TRBJ2-1, with 8 bases lining up with TRBD2. This CDR3 region has 13 residues. Germline V lookup: CDR1 WNHNN, CDR2 SYGVQD (reference sequence). Trimming took 5 bases from V and 14 from J; bases not matched to a gene: 11. CDR3 residues: CASSSGAGATKFF. DNA for the CDR3: TGCGCCAGCAGTTCCGGAGCGGGGGCAACGAAGTTCTTC.

The rearrangement joins TRBV19 to TRBJ1-4; perhaps TRBD1 as D (6 bases). This CDR3 comprises 15 residues. The germline CDR1 and CDR2 sequences are LNHDA and SQIVND (reference sequence). V lost 6 bases to trimming and J lost 0 bases, with 11 bases between them. The DNA for the CDR3 is TGTGCCAGTAGCGGATACAGGGCAACTAATGAAAAACTGTTTTTT. Translation gives CASSGYRATNEKLFF.

This sequence joins TRBV5-1 and TRBJ2-1, with a possible D match to TRBD1 (5 bases). V lost 0 bases, J lost 5 bases, and 9 bases lay in between. This CDR3 spans 14 amino acids. Germline loops: CDR1 SGHRS, CDR2 YFSETQ. The CDR3 nucleotides are TGCGCCAGCAGCTTGGCCGCAGGGAACAATGAGCAGTTCTTC. Protein product: CASSLAAGNNEQFF.